This record covers a single T cell receptor beta chain. Cohort placement rested on clinical history that participants reported themselves. Germline CDR1 is WNHNN and CDR2 is SYGVQD (reference sequence). The CDR3 has 13 amino acids. V shed 5 bases, J shed 3 bases, and the junction held 4 bases outside the gene matches. In the original processing: Amplification of reference gene primers provided the estimated nucleated cell counts. The protocol was immunoSEQ multiplex PCR, while the TCRdb copy is restricted to in-frame clones and leaves out a portion. V and J calls and clone size are copied from that table; D and trimming were computed from the DNA. The sample contains about 270,000 clones, 91% of which appear only once. This entry comes from a study of blood T cell repertoires in COVID-19. Background on the study: Nucleic acid was either cDNA or gDNA, and it came from T cells, B-cell-depleted T cells, or PBMCs.

The rearrangement links TRBV10-1 to TRBJ2-7; 7 bases are shared with TRBD1. The TCR sequence derives from a middle-aged man who had been exposed to COVID-19. The sequencing sample was made of PBMCs or T cells enriched from blood (not recorded which). The CDR3 sequence is CASSRQGSYEQYF. CDR3 coding DNA: TGCGCCAGCAGTAGACAGGGAAGCTACGAGCAGTACTTC.